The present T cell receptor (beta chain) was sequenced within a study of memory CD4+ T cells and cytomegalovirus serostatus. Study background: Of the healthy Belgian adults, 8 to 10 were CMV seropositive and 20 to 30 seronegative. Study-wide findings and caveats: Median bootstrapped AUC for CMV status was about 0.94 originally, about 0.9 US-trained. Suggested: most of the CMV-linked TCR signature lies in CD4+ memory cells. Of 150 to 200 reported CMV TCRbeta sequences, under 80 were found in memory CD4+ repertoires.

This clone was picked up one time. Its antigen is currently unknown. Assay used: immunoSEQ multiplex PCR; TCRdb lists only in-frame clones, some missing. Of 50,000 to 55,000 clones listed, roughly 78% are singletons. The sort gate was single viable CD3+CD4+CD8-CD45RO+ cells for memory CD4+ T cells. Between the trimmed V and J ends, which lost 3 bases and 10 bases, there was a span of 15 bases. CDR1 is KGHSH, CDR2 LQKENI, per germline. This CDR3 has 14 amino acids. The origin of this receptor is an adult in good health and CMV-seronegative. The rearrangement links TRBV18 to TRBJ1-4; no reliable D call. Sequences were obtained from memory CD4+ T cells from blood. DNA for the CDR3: TGTGCCAGCTCACCGAATGCGGGGAGAGGAAAACTGTTTTTT. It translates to CASSPNAGRGKLFF. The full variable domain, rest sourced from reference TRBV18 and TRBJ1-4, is NAGVMQNPRHLVRRRGQEARLRCSPMKGHSHVYWYRQLPEEGLKFMVYLQKENIIDESGMPKERFSAEFPKEGPSILRIQQVVRGDSAAYFCASSPNAGRGKLFFGSGTQLSVL.